This passage covers 19 T cell receptor beta chains from one sample sequenced in a study of OX40 agonist ivuxolimab in advanced cancers. Sequencing used immunoSEQ multiplex PCR; TCRdb keeps in-frame clones, though not all of them. The sample holds roughly 48,000 clones, 75% to 85% seen once. The specimen comprised CD4+ or CD8+ T cells sorted from blood, sampled in a trial of the OX40 agonist ivuxolimab. The source is an adult with an advanced solid tumor such as melanoma, head and neck, liver or kidney cancer.

This chain joins TRBV7-9 and TRBJ2-5; 13 nucleotides match TRBD2. The ends lost 5 bases at V and 4 bases at J; junction bases unmatched: 4. The CDR3 is 15 amino acids. CDR1 is SEHNR, CDR2 FQNEAQ, per germline (reference sequence). CDR3 amino acids: CASSRTSGGAETQYF. The CDR3 DNA reads TGTGCCAGCAGCCGAACTAGCGGGGGGGCAGAGACCCAGTACTTC.

V gene TRBV11-1 combines with J gene TRBJ2-1, with 8 nucleotides matching TRBD2. Germline V gene lookup returns CDR1 SGHAT and CDR2 FQDESV (reference sequence). The CDR3 covers 16 residues. V lost 1 base to trimming and J lost 3 bases; unmatched junction nucleotides: 5. The CDR3 DNA is TGTGCCAGCAGCTTAGGGACTAGCCAGATCTACAATGAGCAGTTCTTC. Its protein product is CASSLGTSQIYNEQFF.

A few counts support this clone. The chain links TRBV6-6 to TRBJ2-6; maybe TRBD2 (6 bases). The germline CDR1 and CDR2 sequences are MNHNY and SVGAGI (reference sequence). V lost 8 bases, J lost 2 bases, and 13 bases lay in between. CDR3 length: 15 amino acids. The CDR3 sequence is CASLPGDAGANVLTF. The CDR3, as DNA: TGTGCCAGCCTCCCGGGGGACGCTGGGGCCAACGTCCTGACTTTC.

The chain couples TRBV7-2 to TRBJ2-5, with TRBD2 matching over 14 bases. Germline CDR1 is SGHTA and CDR2 is FQGNSA. Trimming cost V 4 bases and J 9 bases; bases outside gene matches: 7. The CDR3 loop spans 15 amino acids. The CDR3 bases are TGTGCCAGCAGCTCGACTAGCGGGGGGGCGGCGGCCCAGTACTTC. This translates into CASSSTSGGAAAQYF.

Turning to this clone: The same CDR3 also results from other DNA sequences found in this sample. This chain uses TRBV2 with TRBJ1-5; D call uncertain. This CDR3 spans 14 amino acids. V was pared by 5 bases and J by 0 bases, with 8 bases between. Germline lookup yields CDR1 SNHLY and CDR2 FYNNEI. This CDR3 reads CASSRLNSNQPQHF. In DNA form, the CDR3 reads TGTGCCAGCAGTAGACTGAATAGCAATCAGCCCCAGCATTTT.

The chain links TRBV6-1 to TRBJ2-3; TRBD1 matches 9 bases. Germline V CDR1 and CDR2: MNHNS, SASEGT. V shed 7 bases, J shed 5 bases, and the junction held 10 bases outside the gene matches. There are 15 residues in the CDR3. The CDR3 spells CASKFDRGGVDTQYF. In DNA, the CDR3 is TGTGCCAGCAAATTCGACAGGGGGGGTGTAGATACGCAGTATTTT.

Here the CDR3 DNA reads TGTGCCAGCAGCACTATTGCGGGACAGGGAAAAGAGACCCAGTACTTC. Residues: CASSTIAGQGKETQYF. V and J are TRBV7-9 and TRBJ2-5, with TRBD1 identical over 9 bases. V lost 5 bases, J lost 3 bases, and 10 bases stayed unmatched. Germline V lookup: CDR1 SEHNR, CDR2 FQNEAQ (reference sequence). The CDR3 contains 16 residues.

The chain uses TRBV30 and TRBJ1-2, with D uncertain. V lost 0 bases and J lost 8, with 19 bases in between. Germline CDR1 reads GTSNPN; CDR2 reads SVGIG (reference sequence). CDR3 length: 15 amino acids. The CDR3 loop reads CAWSVLFQPLRGYTF. The CDR3 DNA reads as TGTGCCTGGAGTGTACTATTCCAGCCCCTGAGGGGCTACACCTTC.

J is TRBJ2-4 and V is TRBV5-6; D not certain. Germline assignment: CDR1 SGHDT and CDR2 YYEEEE. The V end was cut by 1 base, the J end by 0 bases, with 17 bases between. CDR3 length: 18 amino acids. The CDR3 reads CASSLWMGPVLAKNIQYF. The CDR3 DNA sequence: TGTGCCAGCAGCTTGTGGATGGGTCCCGTACTAGCCAAAAACATTCAGTACTTC.

The chain carries TRBV7-8 and TRBJ1-2, with D possibly being TRBD1 (6 bases). Trimming shortened V by 5 bases and J by 8 bases, and 15 bases separated the two germline ends. CDR3 size: 13 residues. The germline V gene encodes CDR1 SGHVS and CDR2 FQNEAQ. The CDR3 sequence: CASSQRDNRGYTF. The CDR3 nucleotides read TGTGCCAGCAGCCAGAGGGACAATCGGGGCTACACCTTC.

This clone has a single count. The chain joins TRBV5-5 to TRBJ1-5, with D unresolved. The V gene lost 4 bases and the J gene lost 6 bases, with 23 bases spanning the gap. The germline CDR1 and CDR2 sequences are SGHKS and YYEKEE (reference sequence). The CDR3 runs 17 residues. As DNA, the CDR3 is TGTGCCAGCAGCCGCTATGGCGGAGACCCGTTGGGTCAGCCCCAGCATTTT. Amino acids: CASSRYGGDPLGQPQHF.

V gene TRBV5-8 combines with J gene TRBJ1-2; D remains unclear. V was pared by 2 bases and J by 6 bases, with 23 bases between. The CDR3 contains 17 residues. CDR1 and CDR2 from the germline V gene are SGHTS and YDEGEE. CDR3 nucleotide sequence: TGTGCCAGCAGCTTTGCCCGGGGATGGGCCCCGCTCAATGGCTACACCTTC. Translation: CASSFARGWAPLNGYTF.

This clone appeared a single time. The chain employs TRBV7-2 and TRBJ1-6; TRBD1 is a possible D gene (6 bases). The ends were cut back, 1 base at V and 10 bases at J, with 17 bases in the middle. The CDR3 has 16 amino acids. CDR1 and CDR2 (germline): SGHTA, FQGNSA. Here the CDR3 reads CASSLDWAGVGSPLHF. CDR3 nucleotide sequence: TGTGCCAGCAGCTTAGATTGGGCAGGGGTGGGCTCACCCCTCCACTTT. The whole variable domain, filled in from reference TRBV7-2 and TRBJ1-6, reads GAGVSQSPSNKVTEKGKDVELRCDPISGHTALYWYRQSLGQGLEFLIYFQGNSAPDKSGLPSDRFSAERTGGSVSTLTIQRTQQEDSAVYLCASSLDWAGVGSPLHFGNGTRLTVT.

The count of this clone is one. The chain recombines TRBV30 with TRBJ1-5, with D possibly being TRBD1 (6 bases). This CDR3 comprises 14 residues. V gave up 0 bases and J gave up 6 bases, with 12 bases separating them. Germline V gene sequence: CDR1 GTSNPN, CDR2 SVGIG (reference sequence). CDR3 amino acids: CAWSVGGQAQPQHF. CDR3 DNA sequence: TGTGCCTGGAGTGTAGGGGGGCAGGCTCAGCCCCAGCATTTT.

The chain links TRBV7-2 to TRBJ2-7; D gene unclear. The length of the CDR3 is 15 residues. Germline V CDR1 and CDR2: SGHTA, FQGNSA. V was clipped by 1 base and J by 5 bases, with 15 bases between them. This CDR3 reads CASSLEAQGFHEQYF. In nucleotides, the CDR3 is TGTGCCAGCAGCTTAGAGGCTCAAGGGTTCCACGAGCAGTACTTC.

V and J are TRBV13 and TRBJ2-7; possible D gene TRBD2, 6 bases. The germline V gene has CDR1 PRHDT and CDR2 FYEKMQ (reference sequence). Deletions cut 0 bases from V and 3 bases from J, with 12 bases between. This CDR3 spans 15 amino acids. CDR3 protein: CASSLGPDSGYEQYF. The DNA of the CDR3 is TGTGCCAGCAGCTTAGGCCCGGATAGCGGCTACGAGCAGTACTTC.

The chain is built from TRBV6-6 and TRBJ2-2; 11 nucleotides match TRBD2. V shed 5 bases and J 12 bases; nucleotides not matched to a gene: 11. Germline V gene data show CDR1 as MNHNY and CDR2 as SVGAGI (reference sequence). This CDR3 spans 15 amino acids. The CDR3 is CASSDGTSGGRKLFF. In DNA form, the CDR3 reads TGTGCCAGCAGTGACGGGACTAGCGGTGGAAGAAAGCTGTTTTTT.

V is TRBV6-5 and J is TRBJ1-6; D gene uncertain. The CDR3 spans 12 residues. Germline CDR1 is MNHEY and CDR2 is SVGAGI. V lost 2 bases and J lost 12, with 8 bases in between. CDR3 sequence reads: CASSYLSGPLHF. The CDR3 DNA reads as TGTGCCAGCAGTTACCTATCGGGACCCCTCCACTTT.

The chain has TRBV7-2 and TRBJ1-1; possible D gene TRBD1, 5 bases. The germline V and J ends were trimmed by 6 bases and 8 bases, with 16 bases remaining between them. Germline CDR1 reads SGHTA; CDR2 reads FQGNSA. The CDR3 totals 13 residues. CDR3 nucleotides: TGTGCCAGCAGTCCTCGAACTAGACAGGAAGCTTTCTTT. It codes for CASSPRTRQEAFF.